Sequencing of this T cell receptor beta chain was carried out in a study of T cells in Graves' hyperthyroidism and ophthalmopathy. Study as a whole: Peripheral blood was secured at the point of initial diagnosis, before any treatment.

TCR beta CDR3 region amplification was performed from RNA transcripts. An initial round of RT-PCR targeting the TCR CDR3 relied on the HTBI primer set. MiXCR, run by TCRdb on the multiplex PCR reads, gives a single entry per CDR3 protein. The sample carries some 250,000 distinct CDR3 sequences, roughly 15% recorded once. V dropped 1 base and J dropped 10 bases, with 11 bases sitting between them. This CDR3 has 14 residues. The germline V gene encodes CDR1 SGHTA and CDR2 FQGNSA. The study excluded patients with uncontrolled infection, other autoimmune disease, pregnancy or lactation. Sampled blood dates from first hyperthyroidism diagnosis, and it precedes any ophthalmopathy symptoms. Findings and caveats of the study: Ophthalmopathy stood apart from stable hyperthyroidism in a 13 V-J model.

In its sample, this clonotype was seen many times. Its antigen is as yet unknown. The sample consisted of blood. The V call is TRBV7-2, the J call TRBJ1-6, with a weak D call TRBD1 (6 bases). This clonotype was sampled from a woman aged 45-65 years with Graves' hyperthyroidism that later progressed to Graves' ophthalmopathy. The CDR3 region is CASSLGGGGSPLHF. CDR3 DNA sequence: TGTGCCAGCAGCTTAGGAGGGGGAGGATCACCCCTCCACTTT. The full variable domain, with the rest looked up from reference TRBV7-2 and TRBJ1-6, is GAGVSQSPSNKVTEKGKDVELRCDPISGHTALYWYRQSLGQGLEFLIYFQGNSAPDKSGLPSDRFSAERTGGSVSTLTIQRTQQEDSAVYLCASSLGGGGSPLHFGNGTRLTVT.